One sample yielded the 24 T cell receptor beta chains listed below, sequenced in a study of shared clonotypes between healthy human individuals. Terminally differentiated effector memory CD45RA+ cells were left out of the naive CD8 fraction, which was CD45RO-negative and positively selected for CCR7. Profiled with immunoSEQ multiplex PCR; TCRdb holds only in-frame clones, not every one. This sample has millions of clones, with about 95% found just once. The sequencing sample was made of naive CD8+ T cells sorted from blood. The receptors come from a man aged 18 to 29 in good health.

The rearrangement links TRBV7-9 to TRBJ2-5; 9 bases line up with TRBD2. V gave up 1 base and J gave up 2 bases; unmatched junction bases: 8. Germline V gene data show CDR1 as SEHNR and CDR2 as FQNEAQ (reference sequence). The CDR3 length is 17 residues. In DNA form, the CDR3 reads TGTGCCAGCAGCTTAGAGGCTAGCGGGGTTTCTCAAGAGACCCAGTACTTC. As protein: CASSLEASGVSQETQYF.

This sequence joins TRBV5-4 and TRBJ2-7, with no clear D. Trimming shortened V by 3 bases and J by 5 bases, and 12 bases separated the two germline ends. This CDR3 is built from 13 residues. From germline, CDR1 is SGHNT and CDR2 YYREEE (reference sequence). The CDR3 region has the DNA TGTGCCAGCAGCTGGTTGGGCGAGGACGAGCAGTACTTC. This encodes CASSWLGEDEQYF.

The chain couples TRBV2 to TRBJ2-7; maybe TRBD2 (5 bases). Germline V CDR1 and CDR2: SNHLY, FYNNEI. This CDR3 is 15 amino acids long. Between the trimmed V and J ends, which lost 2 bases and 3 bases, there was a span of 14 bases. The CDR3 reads CASSEWQPEDYEQYF. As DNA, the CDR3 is TGTGCCAGCAGTGAATGGCAGCCGGAGGACTACGAGCAGTACTTC.

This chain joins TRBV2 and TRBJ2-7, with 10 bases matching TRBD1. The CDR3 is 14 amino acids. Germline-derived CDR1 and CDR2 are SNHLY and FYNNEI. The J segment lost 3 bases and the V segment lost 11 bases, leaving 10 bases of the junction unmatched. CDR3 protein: CAGSPGQGFYEQYF. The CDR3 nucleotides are TGTGCCGGATCACCGGGACAGGGGTTCTACGAGCAGTACTTC.

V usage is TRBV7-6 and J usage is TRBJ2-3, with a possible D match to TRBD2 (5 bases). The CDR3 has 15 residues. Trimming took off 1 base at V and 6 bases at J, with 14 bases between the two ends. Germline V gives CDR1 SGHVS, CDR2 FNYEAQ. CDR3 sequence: CASSLEVGSGDTQYF. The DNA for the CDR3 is TGTGCCAGCAGCTTAGAAGTGGGCTCGGGGGATACGCAGTATTTT.

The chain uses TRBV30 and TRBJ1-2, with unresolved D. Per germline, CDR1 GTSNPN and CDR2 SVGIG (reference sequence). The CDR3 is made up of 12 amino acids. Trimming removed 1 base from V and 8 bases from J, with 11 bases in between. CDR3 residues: CAWSGPGEGYTF. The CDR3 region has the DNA TGTGCCTGGAGTGGGCCCGGGGAGGGCTACACCTTC.

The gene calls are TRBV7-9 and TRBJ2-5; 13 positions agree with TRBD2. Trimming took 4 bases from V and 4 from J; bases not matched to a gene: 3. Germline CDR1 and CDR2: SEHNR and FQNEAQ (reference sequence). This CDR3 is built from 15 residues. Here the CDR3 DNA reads TGTGCCAGCAGCTGGACTAGCGGGAGCCCAGAGACCCAGTACTTC. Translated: CASSWTSGSPETQYF.

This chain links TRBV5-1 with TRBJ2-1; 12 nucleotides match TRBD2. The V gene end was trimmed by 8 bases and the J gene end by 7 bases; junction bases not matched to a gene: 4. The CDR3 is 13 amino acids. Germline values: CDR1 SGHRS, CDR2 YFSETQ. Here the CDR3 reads CASETSGSNEQFF. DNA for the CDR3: TGCGCCAGTGAGACTAGCGGGAGTAATGAGCAGTTCTTC.

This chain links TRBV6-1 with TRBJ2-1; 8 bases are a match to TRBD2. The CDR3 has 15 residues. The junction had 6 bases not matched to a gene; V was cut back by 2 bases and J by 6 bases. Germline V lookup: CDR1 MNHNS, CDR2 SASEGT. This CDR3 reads CASSELSLAGNEQFF. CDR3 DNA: TGTGCCAGCAGTGAACTTAGTCTAGCGGGCAATGAGCAGTTCTTC.

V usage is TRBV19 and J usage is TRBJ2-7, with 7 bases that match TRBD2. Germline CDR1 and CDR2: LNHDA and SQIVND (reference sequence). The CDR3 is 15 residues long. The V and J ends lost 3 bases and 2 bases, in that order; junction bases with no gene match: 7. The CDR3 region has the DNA TGTGCCAGTAGTATTCGGGACGGGGGGACCTACGAGCAGTACTTC. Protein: CASSIRDGGTYEQYF.

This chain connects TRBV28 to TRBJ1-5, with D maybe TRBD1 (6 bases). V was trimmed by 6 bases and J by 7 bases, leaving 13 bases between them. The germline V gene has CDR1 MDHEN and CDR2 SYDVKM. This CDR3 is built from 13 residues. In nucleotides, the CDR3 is TGTGCCAGCAGAACAGGGTCCCGACAGCCCCAGCATTTT. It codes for CASRTGSRQPQHF. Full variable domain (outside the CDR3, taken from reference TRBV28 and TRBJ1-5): DVKVTQSSRYLVKRTGEKVFLECVQDMDHENMFWYRQDPGLGLRLIYFSYDVKMKEKGDIPEGYSVSREKKERFSLILESASTNQTSMYLCASRTGSRQPQHFGDGTRLSIL.

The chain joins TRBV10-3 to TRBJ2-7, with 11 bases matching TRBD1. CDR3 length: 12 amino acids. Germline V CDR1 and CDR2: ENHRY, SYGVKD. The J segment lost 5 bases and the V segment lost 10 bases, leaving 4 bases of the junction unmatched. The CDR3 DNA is TGTGCCACCGGACAGGGGGCCAACGAGCAGTACTTC. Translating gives CATGQGANEQYF.

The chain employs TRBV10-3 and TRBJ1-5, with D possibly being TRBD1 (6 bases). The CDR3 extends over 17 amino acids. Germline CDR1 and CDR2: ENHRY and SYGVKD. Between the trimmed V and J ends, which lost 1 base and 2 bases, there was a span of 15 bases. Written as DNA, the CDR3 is TGTGCCATCAGTGAGTACGATAAGGGGGGAGGCAATCAGCCCCAGCATTTT. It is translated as CAISEYDKGGGNQPQHF.

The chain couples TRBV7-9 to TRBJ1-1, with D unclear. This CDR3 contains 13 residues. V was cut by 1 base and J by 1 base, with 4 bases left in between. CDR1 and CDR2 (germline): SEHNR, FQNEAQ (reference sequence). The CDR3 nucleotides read TGTGCCAGCAGCTTAGAGGCGAACACTGAAGCTTTCTTT. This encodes CASSLEANTEAFF.

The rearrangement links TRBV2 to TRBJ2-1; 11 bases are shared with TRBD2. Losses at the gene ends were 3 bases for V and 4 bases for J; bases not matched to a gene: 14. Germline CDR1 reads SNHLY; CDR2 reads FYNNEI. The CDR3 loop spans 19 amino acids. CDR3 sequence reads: CASSEGGSGRDTVYNEQFF. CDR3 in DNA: TGTGCCAGCAGTGAGGGGGGTAGCGGGAGGGATACCGTTTACAATGAGCAGTTCTTC.

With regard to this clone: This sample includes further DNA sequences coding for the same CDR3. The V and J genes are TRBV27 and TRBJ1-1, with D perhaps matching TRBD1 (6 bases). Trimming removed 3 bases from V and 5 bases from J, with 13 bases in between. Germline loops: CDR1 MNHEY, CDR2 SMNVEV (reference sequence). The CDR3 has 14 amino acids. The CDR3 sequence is CASSLRGPGTEAFF. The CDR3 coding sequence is TGTGCCAGCAGTTTGCGGGGGCCTGGAACTGAAGCTTTCTTT.

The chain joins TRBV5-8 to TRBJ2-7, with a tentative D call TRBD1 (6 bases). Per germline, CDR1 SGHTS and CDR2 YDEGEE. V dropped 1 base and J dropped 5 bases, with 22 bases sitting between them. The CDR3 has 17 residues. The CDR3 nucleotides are TGTGCCAGCAGCTTGATGGCTCCGGGACATTTACACCACGAGCAGTACTTC. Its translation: CASSLMAPGHLHHEQYF.

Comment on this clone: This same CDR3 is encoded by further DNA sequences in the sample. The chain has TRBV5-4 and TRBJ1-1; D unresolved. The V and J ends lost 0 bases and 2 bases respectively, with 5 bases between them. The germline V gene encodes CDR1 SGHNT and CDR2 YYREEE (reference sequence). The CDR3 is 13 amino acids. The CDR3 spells CASSLAQNTEAFF. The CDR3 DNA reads TGTGCCAGCAGCTTGGCCCAAAACACTGAAGCTTTCTTT. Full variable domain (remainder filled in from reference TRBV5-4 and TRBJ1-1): ETGVTQSPTHLIKTRGQQVTLRCSSQSGHNTVSWYQQALGQGPQFIFQYYREEENGRGNFPPRFSGLQFPNYSSELNVNALELDDSALYLCASSLAQNTEAFFGQGTRLTVV.

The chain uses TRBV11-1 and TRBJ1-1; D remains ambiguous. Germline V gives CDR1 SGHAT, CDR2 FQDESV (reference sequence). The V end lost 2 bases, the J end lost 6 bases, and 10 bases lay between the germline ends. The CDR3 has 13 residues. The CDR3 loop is CASSLSPVPEAFF. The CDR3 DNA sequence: TGTGCCAGCAGCTTAAGTCCAGTTCCTGAAGCTTTCTTT.

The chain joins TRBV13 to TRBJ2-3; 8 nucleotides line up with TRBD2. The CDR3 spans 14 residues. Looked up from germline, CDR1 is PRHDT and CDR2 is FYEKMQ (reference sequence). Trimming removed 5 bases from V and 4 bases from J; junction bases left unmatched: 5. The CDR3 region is CASSPREGSDTQYF. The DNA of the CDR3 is TGTGCCAGCAGCCCCCGGGAGGGATCAGATACGCAGTATTTT.

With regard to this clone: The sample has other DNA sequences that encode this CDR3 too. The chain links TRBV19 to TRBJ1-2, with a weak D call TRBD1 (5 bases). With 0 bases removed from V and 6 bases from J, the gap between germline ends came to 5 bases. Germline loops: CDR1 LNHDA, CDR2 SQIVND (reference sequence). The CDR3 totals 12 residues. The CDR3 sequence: CASSIDRDGYTF. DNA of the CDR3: TGTGCCAGTAGTATAGACAGGGATGGCTACACCTTC.

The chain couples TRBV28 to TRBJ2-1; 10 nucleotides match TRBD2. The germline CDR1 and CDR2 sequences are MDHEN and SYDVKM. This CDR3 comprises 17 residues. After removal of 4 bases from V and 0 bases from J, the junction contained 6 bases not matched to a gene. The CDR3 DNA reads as TGTGCCAGCAGTTCGATTCTAGCGGGGGCCTCCTACAATGAGCAGTTCTTC. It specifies CASSSILAGASYNEQFF.

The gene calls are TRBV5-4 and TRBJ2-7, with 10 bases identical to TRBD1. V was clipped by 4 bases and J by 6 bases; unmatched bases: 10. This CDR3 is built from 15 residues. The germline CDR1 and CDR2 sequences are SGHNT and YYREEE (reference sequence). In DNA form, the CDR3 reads TGTGCCAGCAGCATACACGGGACAGGGGCCCGCGAGCAGTACTTC. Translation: CASSIHGTGAREQYF. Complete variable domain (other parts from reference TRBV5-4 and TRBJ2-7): ETGVTQSPTHLIKTRGQQVTLRCSSQSGHNTVSWYQQALGQGPQFIFQYYREEENGRGNFPPRFSGLQFPNYSSELNVNALELDDSALYLCASSIHGTGAREQYFGPGTRLTVT.

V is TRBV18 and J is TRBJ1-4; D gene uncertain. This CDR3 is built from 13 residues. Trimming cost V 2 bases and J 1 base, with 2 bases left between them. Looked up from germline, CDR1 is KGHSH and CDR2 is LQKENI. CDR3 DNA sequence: TGTGCCAGCTCACCAAAAACTAATGAAAAACTGTTTTTT. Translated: CASSPKTNEKLFF.